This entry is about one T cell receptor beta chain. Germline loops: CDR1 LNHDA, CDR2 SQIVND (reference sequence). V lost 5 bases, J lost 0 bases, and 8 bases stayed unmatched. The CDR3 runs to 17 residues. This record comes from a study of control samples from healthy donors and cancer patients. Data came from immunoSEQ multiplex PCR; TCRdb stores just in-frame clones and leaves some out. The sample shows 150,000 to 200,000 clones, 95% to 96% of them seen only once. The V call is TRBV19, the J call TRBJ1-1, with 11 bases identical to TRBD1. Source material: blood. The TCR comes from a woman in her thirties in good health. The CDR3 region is CASSFGTGGWLNTEAFF. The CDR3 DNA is TGTGCCAGTAGTTTTGGGACAGGGGGATGGTTGAACACTGAAGCTTTCTTT. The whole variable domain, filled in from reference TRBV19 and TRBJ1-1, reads DGGITQSPKYLFRKEGQNVTLSCEQNLNHDAMYWYRQDPGQGLRLIYYSQIVNDFQKGDIAEGYSVSREKKESFPLTVTSAQKNPTAFYLCASSFGTGGWLNTEAFFGQGTRLTVV.